This T cell receptor beta chain appears in the sequencing data of a study of blood T cells in healthy people across ages. As regards this clonotype: Antigen unknown.

General study findings and limits: Those diversity estimates obtained from one million T cells were thought to be underestimates.

It was with a sample-barcoded 5' primer and a J-beta primer mix that a second PCR of roughly 7 to 12 cycles was run. Each CDR3 protein is one row after TCRdb ran MiXCR on the 5' RACE reads. Here the sample spans over a million distinct CDR3 sequences, about 43% being singletons. In germline, CDR1 is SGHAT, CDR2 FQNNGV. CDR3 length: 16 amino acids. Trimming cost V 3 bases and J 1 base, with 15 bases left between them. V and J are TRBV11-2 and TRBJ2-5; D is unresolved. The sequenced sample was blood. This TCR came from a woman aged 18-29 years in good health. In nucleotides, the CDR3 is TGTGCCAGCAGCTTGGGCAGAATCTACTCCCAAGAGACCCAGTACTTC. Translated, it gives CASSLGRIYSQETQYF.